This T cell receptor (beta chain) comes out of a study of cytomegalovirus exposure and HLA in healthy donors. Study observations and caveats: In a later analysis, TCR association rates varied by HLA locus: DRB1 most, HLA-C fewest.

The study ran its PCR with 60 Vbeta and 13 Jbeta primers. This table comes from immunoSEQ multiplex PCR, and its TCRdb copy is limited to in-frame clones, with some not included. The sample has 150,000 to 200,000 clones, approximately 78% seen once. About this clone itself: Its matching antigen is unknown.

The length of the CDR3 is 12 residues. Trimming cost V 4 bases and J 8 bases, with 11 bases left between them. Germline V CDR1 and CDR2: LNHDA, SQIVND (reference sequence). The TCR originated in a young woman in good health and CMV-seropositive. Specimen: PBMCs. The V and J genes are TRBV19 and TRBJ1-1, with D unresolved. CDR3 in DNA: TGTGCCAGTAGTAAGAGAGGGTCCGAAGCTTTCTTT. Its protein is CASSKRGSEAFF.